Listed below are T cell receptor beta chains from one sample, sequenced in a study of cytomegalovirus exposure and HLA in healthy donors. TCRdb's copy holds only in-frame clones and misses some; the assay was immunoSEQ multiplex PCR. Among 150,000 to 200,000 clones listed, more than 80% were seen once. The sequenced material came from PBMCs. These receptors were obtained from a woman under 30 in good health and CMV-seronegative. Each CDR3 is given with its conserved first and last residue. The D gene is left open where the match is weak. For some rows the clone size is stated as once, few or many, or as a class when expanded; others skip it.

d_gene: NA; j_gene: TRBJ2-7; abundance: NA; v_gene: TRBV10-3; CDR3aa: CAIRRQVSSYEQYF; CDR3nt: TGTGCCATCAGGAGACAGGTGAGCTCCTACGAGCAGTACTTC
d_gene: NA; j_gene: TRBJ1-2; abundance: NA; v_gene: TRBV19; CDR3aa: CASRYQNKTSLYGYTF; CDR3nt: TGTGCCAGTCGATATCAGAACAAAACGTCCCTCTATGGCTACACCTTC
d_gene: TRBD2; j_gene: TRBJ2-1; abundance: NA; v_gene: TRBV19; CDR3aa: CASQLGTSSYNEQFF; CDR3nt: TGTGCCAGTCAACTAGGGACTAGCTCCTACAATGAGCAGTTCTTC
d_gene: TRBD2; j_gene: TRBJ2-3; abundance: NA; v_gene: TRBV6-6; CDR3aa: CASTPGGAGTDTQYF; CDR3nt: TGTGCCAGCACCCCCGGGGGGGCGGGCACAGATACGCAGTATTTT
d_gene: TRBD1; j_gene: TRBJ2-1; abundance: NA; v_gene: TRBV7-9; CDR3aa: CASSIRSGTGGVEQFF; CDR3nt: TGTGCCAGCAGCATACGATCCGGGACAGGGGGCGTTGAGCAGTTCTTC
d_gene: TRBD1; j_gene: TRBJ2-5; abundance: NA; v_gene: TRBV10-1; CDR3aa: CAGQGNGTQYF; CDR3nt: TGCGCCGGACAGGGGAATGGGACCCAGTACTTC
d_gene: NA; j_gene: TRBJ2-6; abundance: NA; v_gene: TRBV7-2; CDR3aa: CASSFFLSGANVLTF; CDR3nt: TGTGCCAGCAGCTTTTTCCTATCTGGGGCCAACGTCCTGACTTTC
d_gene: TRBD1; j_gene: TRBJ2-4; abundance: few; v_gene: TRBV6-6; CDR3aa: CASSLGQGGVIQYF; CDR3nt: TGTGCCAGCAGTTTGGGACAGGGCGGCGTCATTCAGTACTTC
d_gene: TRBD2; j_gene: TRBJ2-3; abundance: NA; v_gene: TRBV29-1; CDR3aa: CSVFGTSGTDTQYF; CDR3nt: TGCAGCGTTTTTGGGACTAGCGGCACAGATACGCAGTATTTT
d_gene: TRBD1; j_gene: TRBJ2-7; abundance: NA; v_gene: TRBV7-8; CDR3aa: CASSLVRTGFREQYF; CDR3nt: TGTGCCAGCAGCTTAGTCAGGACAGGCTTTCGCGAGCAGTACTTC
d_gene: TRBD1; j_gene: TRBJ2-7; abundance: NA; v_gene: TRBV5-1; CDR3aa: CASSLEAGGALPYEQYF; CDR3nt: TGCGCCAGCAGCTTGGAAGCAGGGGGCGCGCTGCCCTACGAGCAGTACTTC
d_gene: TRBD1; j_gene: TRBJ1-5; abundance: NA; v_gene: TRBV7-8; CDR3aa: CASSLDRPQGAFNQPQHF; CDR3nt: TGTGCCAGCAGCTTAGACCGGCCCCAGGGGGCCTTCAATCAGCCCCAGCATTTT
d_gene: TRBD1; j_gene: TRBJ2-4; abundance: NA; v_gene: TRBV5-5; CDR3aa: CASSFGQVLSMPKNIQYF; CDR3nt: TGTGCCAGCAGCTTCGGACAGGTCCTGAGCATGCCGAAAAACATTCAGTACTTC
d_gene: TRBD2; j_gene: TRBJ2-1; abundance: NA; v_gene: TRBV5-1; CDR3aa: CASSWTSGSSGEQFF; CDR3nt: TGCGCCAGCAGCTGGACTAGCGGGAGTTCTGGTGAGCAGTTCTTC
d_gene: TRBD2; j_gene: TRBJ2-3; abundance: NA; v_gene: TRBV5-5; CDR3aa: CASSYRLAGLIDTQYF; CDR3nt: TGTGCCAGCAGCTATCGACTAGCGGGTTTGATAGATACGCAGTATTTT
d_gene: NA; j_gene: TRBJ1-1; abundance: once; v_gene: TRBV7-3; CDR3aa: CASSPNQRGMNTEAFF; CDR3nt: TGTGCCAGCAGCCCCAACCAGCGGGGTATGAACACTGAAGCTTTCTTT
d_gene: TRBD1; j_gene: TRBJ2-7; abundance: NA; v_gene: TRBV10-2; CDR3aa: CASSLQGVSYSYEQYF; CDR3nt: TGCGCCAGCAGTCTACAGGGGGTGTCTTACTCCTACGAGCAGTACTTC
d_gene: TRBD2; j_gene: TRBJ2-3; abundance: NA; v_gene: TRBV5-1; CDR3aa: CASSPGSTSGGGDTQYF; CDR3nt: TGCGCCAGCAGCCCAGGGTCGACTAGCGGGGGGGGAGATACGCAGTATTTT
d_gene: NA; j_gene: TRBJ1-4; abundance: NA; v_gene: TRBV5-5; CDR3aa: CASSLTPGEKLFF; CDR3nt: TGTGCCAGCAGCCTAACCCCGGGGGAAAAACTGTTTTTT
d_gene: TRBD1; j_gene: TRBJ1-4; abundance: NA; v_gene: TRBV27; CDR3aa: CASSSPGTGVEKLFF; CDR3nt: TGTGCCAGCAGTTCCCCCGGGACAGGGGTCGAAAAACTGTTTTTT
d_gene: TRBD1; j_gene: TRBJ2-1; abundance: NA; v_gene: TRBV10-3; CDR3aa: CAITKGQVYNEQFF; CDR3nt: TGTGCCATCACCAAAGGACAGGTATACAATGAGCAGTTCTTC
d_gene: TRBD2; j_gene: TRBJ2-7; abundance: NA; v_gene: TRBV5-1; CDR3aa: CASSISGSSYEQYF; CDR3nt: TGCGCCAGCAGCATTAGCGGGAGCTCCTACGAGCAGTACTTC
d_gene: NA; j_gene: TRBJ1-1; abundance: NA; v_gene: TRBV14; CDR3aa: CASSIIASWNTEAFF; CDR3nt: TGTGCCAGCAGCATCATAGCGAGCTGGAACACTGAAGCTTTCTTT
d_gene: TRBD2; j_gene: TRBJ2-1; abundance: NA; v_gene: TRBV4-1; CDR3aa: CASSQVKRGRPSNEQFF; CDR3nt: TGCGCCAGCAGCCAAGTCAAGCGGGGGAGGCCCTCCAATGAGCAGTTCTTC